The T cell receptor (beta chain) under discussion was sequenced for a study of cytomegalovirus exposure and HLA in healthy donors. The PCR ran on 60 Vbeta and 13 Jbeta primers. Using immunoSEQ multiplex PCR, the repertoire was profiled, and TCRdb retains in-frame clones only, with some absent. In the table there are about 170,000 clones, roughly 70% of which are singletons. Germline assignment: CDR1 SGHVS and CDR2 FQNEAQ. This CDR3 is 17 amino acids long. V was shortened by 5 bases and J by 2 bases, with 19 bases between the two germline ends. Only a few counts were recorded for this clone. Its cognate antigen is unknown. Study results and caveats: Excluded: some indistinguishable V segments such as TRBV6-2 and TRBV6-3.

V and J are TRBV7-8 and TRBJ2-1; perhaps TRBD2 as D (6 bases). The TCR was taken from a girl between 5 and 17 years old in good health and CMV-seronegative. Sequencing was performed on PBMCs. DNA of the CDR3: TGTGCCAGCAGCCCCGTCCGGGACTGGACCACCTACAATGAGCAGTTCTTC. Its translation is CASSPVRDWTTYNEQFF.